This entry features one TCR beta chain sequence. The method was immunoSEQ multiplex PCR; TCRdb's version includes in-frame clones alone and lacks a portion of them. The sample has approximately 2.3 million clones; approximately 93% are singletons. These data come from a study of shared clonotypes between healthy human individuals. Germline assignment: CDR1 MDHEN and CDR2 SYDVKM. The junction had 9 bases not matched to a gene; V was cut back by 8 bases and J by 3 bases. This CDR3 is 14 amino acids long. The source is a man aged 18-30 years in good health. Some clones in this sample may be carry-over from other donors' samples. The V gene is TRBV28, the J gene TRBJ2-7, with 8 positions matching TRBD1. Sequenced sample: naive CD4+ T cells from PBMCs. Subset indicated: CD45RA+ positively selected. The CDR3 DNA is TGTGCCAGCTACCCCAGCACAGGGGGCTACGAGCAGTACTTC. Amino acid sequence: CASYPSTGGYEQYF.